This TCR beta chain was obtained from a study of CD8 T cells in ankylosing spondylitis. This clonotype was picked up a small number of times. Quantitative barcoded 5'-RACE was used to prepare TCR beta libraries. TCRdb recomputed calls from the 5' RACE reads with MiXCR, one row per CDR3 protein. The table shows under 250,000 distinct CDR3 sequences, with approximately 30% occurring only once. The sequenced sample consisted of blood, either unsorted or a sorted T cell fraction (not recorded which). This TCR was sampled from a male donor with ankylosing spondylitis or in good health (not recorded which).

The CDR3 is CSAGLAGVNEQYF. The CDR3 nucleotides are TGCAGTGCCGGACTAGCGGGGGTAAACGAGCAGTACTTC. The chain is built from TRBV20-1 and TRBJ2-7, with 13 bases fitting TRBD2. Per the germline V gene, CDR1 is DFQATT and CDR2 is SNEGSKA (reference sequence). This CDR3 is built from 13 residues. Trimming removed 6 bases from V and 5 bases from J; junction bases left unmatched: 4.